What follows are 25 T cell receptor beta chains derived from one specimen sequenced in a study of vaccination effects on CD4 cells after COVID-19. Repertoires were generated with immunoSEQ multiplex PCR, while TCRdb's copy carries only in-frame clones and drops some. In the table there are about 45,000 clones, around three quarters of which are singletons. Expansion with viral peptide pools was applied to antigen-specific CD4+ T cells by the ViraFEST assay prior to sequencing. Isolating CD4+ T cells followed 9 to 10 days of culture. The study found no prior SARS-CoV-2 infection in the vaccine recipients, who tested negative for nucleocapsid antibodies. These receptors lack a known antigen. Sequenced here: CD4+ T cells from PBMCs cultured with SARS-CoV-2 spike peptides, sampled before COVID-19 vaccination. The receptors come from a human donor who received a COVID-19 vaccine.

This chain joins TRBV9 and TRBJ2-1; 10 positions match TRBD2. CDR1 and CDR2 from the germline V gene are SGDLS and YYNGEE. There are 15 residues in the CDR3. Trimming cost V 2 bases and J 4 bases; bases outside gene matches: 3. CDR3 sequence: CASSVTSGNYNEQFF. CDR3 DNA sequence: TGTGCCAGCAGCGTTACTAGCGGGAATTACAATGAGCAGTTCTTC.

This clone was counted a single time. The chain links TRBV29-1 to TRBJ2-5; TRBD2 matches at 9 bases. Germline assignment: CDR1 SQVTM and CDR2 ANQGSEA. Trimming at V came to 8 bases and at J to 4 bases, leaving 8 bases not matched to a gene. There are 13 residues in the CDR3. CDR3 residues: CSHGTSQAETQYF. CDR3 sequence (DNA): TGCAGCCACGGGACTAGCCAGGCAGAGACCCAGTACTTC.

DNA of the CDR3: TGTGCCAGCAGAAACCGGGGGTACATGGAGCAGTTCTTC. Translated: CASRNRGYMEQFF. V and J are TRBV12-3 or TRBV12-4 and TRBJ2-1, with D perhaps TRBD2 (6 bases). The V gene lost 6 bases and the J gene lost 10 bases, with 16 bases spanning the gap. CDR3 length equals 13 residues.

The rearrangement links TRBV6-6 to TRBJ1-5; possible D gene TRBD1, 5 bases. Germline values: CDR1 MNHNY, CDR2 SVGAGI (reference sequence). This CDR3 has 15 residues. Trimming shortened V by 7 bases and J by 6 bases, and 19 bases separated the two germline ends. This CDR3 reads CASTDFLGVGQPQHF. The CDR3 coding sequence is TGTGCCAGCACCGACTTTCTGGGGGTGGGTCAGCCCCAGCATTTT.

V and J are TRBV5-8 and TRBJ2-2, with D possibly called TRBD1 or TRBD2 (5 bases each). The CDR3 runs 14 residues. V gave up 4 bases and J gave up 8 bases, with 15 bases separating them. CDR1 and CDR2 (germline): SGHTS, YDEGEE. CDR3 residues: CASSRGPPGGELFF. The CDR3 DNA reads TGTGCCAGCAGCCGGGGCCCCCCGGGGGGGGAGCTGTTTTTT.

This rearrangement joins TRBV3-1 (or the pseudogene TRBV3-2) to TRBJ2-1, with 12 bases lining up with TRBD2. CDR3 size: 15 residues. V gave up 6 bases and J gave up 2 bases; unmatched junction bases: 2. Germline V CDR1 and CDR2: LGHDT, YNNKEL (reference sequence). CDR3: CASRSSGGAYNEQFF. CDR3 DNA sequence: TGTGCCAGCAGATCTAGCGGGGGGGCCTACAATGAGCAGTTCTTC.

The chain joins TRBV2 to TRBJ1-2; 11 nucleotides match TRBD1. The length of the CDR3 is 15 residues. The ends lost 5 bases at V and 4 bases at J; junction bases unmatched: 6. The germline V gene has CDR1 SNHLY and CDR2 FYNNEI. CDR3 nucleotide sequence: TGTGCCAGCAGTCAAGGACAGGGGGCAGGCTATGGCTACACCTTC. Translating gives CASSQGQGAGYGYTF.

In this sample, this clone turned up a few times. The chain recombines TRBV4-3 with TRBJ2-2; the D is unclear. CDR3 size: 12 residues. Trimming cost V 5 bases and J 5 bases, with 6 bases left between them. CDR1 is LGHNA and CDR2 is YSLEER in the germline V gene. CDR3 nucleotides: TGCGCCAGCAGCTCCCGTACCGGGGAGCTGTTTTTT. This encodes CASSSRTGELFF.

The rearrangement uses TRBV5-6 and TRBJ2-5; no clear D. V lost 0 bases and J 4 bases, leaving 16 bases between the germline ends. This CDR3 is built from 16 residues. Germline V gene data show CDR1 as SGHDT and CDR2 as YYEEEE. CDR3 DNA sequence: TGTGCCAGCAGCTTGGTGTACGGATCCATCCCAGAGACCCAGTACTTC. Translating it yields CASSLVYGSIPETQYF.

The rearrangement joins TRBV7-2 to TRBJ2-2; D gene uncertain. Trimming took 1 base from V and 7 from J, leaving 7 bases between them. The CDR3 length is 13 residues. CDR1 and CDR2 (germline): SGHTA, FQGNSA. The CDR3 here is CASSLGAVGELFF. The CDR3 DNA follows: TGTGCCAGCAGCTTAGGGGCCGTCGGGGAGCTGTTTTTT.

This chain uses TRBV19 with TRBJ1-6; no clear D. The germline V gene has CDR1 LNHDA and CDR2 SQIVND (reference sequence). V was trimmed by 9 bases and J by 10 bases, leaving 16 bases between them. This CDR3 comprises 13 residues. CDR3 sequence (DNA): TGTGCCAGCTTTGTGATCGGAGACTCACCCCTCCACTTT. As protein: CASFVIGDSPLHF. The variable domain in full, completed from reference TRBV19 and TRBJ1-6, reads DGGITQSPKYLFRKEGQNVTLSCEQNLNHDAMYWYRQDPGQGLRLIYYSQIVNDFQKGDIAEGYSVSREKKESFPLTVTSAQKNPTAFYLCASFVIGDSPLHFGNGTRLTVT.

This clone appeared once. This chain joins TRBV5-1 and TRBJ1-1; D remains ambiguous. The germline V gene has CDR1 SGHRS and CDR2 YFSETQ. Deletions cut 6 bases from V and 1 base from J, with 10 bases between. The CDR3 spans 13 residues. The CDR3 loop is CASTISGNTEAFF. For the CDR3, the DNA is TGCGCCAGCACCATTTCGGGGAACACTGAAGCTTTCTTT.

The chain recombines TRBV6-6 with TRBJ2-3, with D possibly called TRBD1 or TRBD2 (5 bases each). CDR1 is MNHNY and CDR2 is SVGAGI in the germline V gene (reference sequence). V gave up 6 bases and J gave up 4 bases, with 14 bases separating them. This CDR3 is 14 amino acids long. The CDR3 region is CASRGVIAADTQYF. CDR3 bases: TGTGCCAGCAGGGGGGTTATTGCCGCAGATACGCAGTATTTT.

The V gene is TRBV5-6, the J gene TRBJ2-1; 7 bases agree with TRBD1. The CDR3 has 16 amino acids. V lost 3 bases, J lost 7 bases, and 13 bases stayed unmatched. The germline gives CDR1 SGHDT, CDR2 YYEEEE. CDR3 DNA: TGTGCCAGCAGCTCCCCACCGGGACAGTCACCAAATGAGCAGTTCTTC. It is translated as CASSSPPGQSPNEQFF.

This chain uses TRBV7-7 with TRBJ2-5, with D perhaps TRBD2 (6 bases). Looked up from germline, CDR1 is SSHAT and CDR2 is FNYEAQ (reference sequence). CDR3 size: 12 residues. Deletions cut 8 bases from V and 4 bases from J, with 11 bases between. In DNA form, the CDR3 reads TGTGCCAGCGCTCTGGAGGGAGAGACCCAGTACTTC. Its translation is CASALEGETQYF.

A few counts support this clone. The V and J genes are TRBV12-5 and TRBJ1-4; no clear D gene. The CDR3 has 19 residues. The germline gives CDR1 LGHNT, CDR2 FRNRAP. With 6 bases removed from V and 6 bases from J, the gap between germline ends came to 29 bases. The chain's CDR3 is CASGRSLGLRSAGYEKLFF. In DNA, the CDR3 is TGTGCTAGTGGCCGCTCCTTAGGGTTAAGATCGGCAGGTTATGAAAAACTGTTTTTT.

This clone occurred a few times. The chain combines TRBV3-1 (or the pseudogene TRBV3-2) with TRBJ1-6, with TRBD1 as a possible D gene (6 bases). Germline V gene sequence: CDR1 LGHDT, CDR2 YNNKEL (reference sequence). V shed 4 bases and J shed 9 bases, with 13 bases lying between them. This CDR3 contains 14 residues. The CDR3 loop reads CASSREQGGSPLHF. The DNA of the CDR3 is TGTGCCAGCAGCCGAGAACAGGGAGGTTCACCCCTCCACTTT.

This clone was counted only a few times. The rearrangement joins TRBV10-1 to TRBJ2-3, with TRBD2 matching 7 bases. The CDR3 has 13 amino acids. V was pared by 8 bases and J by 0 bases, with 2 bases of the junction left unmatched. Per the germline V gene, CDR1 is WNHNN and CDR2 is SYGVQD (reference sequence). CDR3 region: CASGTTSTDTQYF. The CDR3 coding sequence is TGCGCCAGCGGGACTACTAGCACAGATACGCAGTATTTT.

The genes are TRBV30 and TRBJ1-6; possible D gene TRBD1, 5 bases. V lost 0 bases, J lost 10 bases, and 13 bases lay in between. Germline V gene sequence: CDR1 GTSNPN, CDR2 SVGIG (reference sequence). The CDR3 consists of 14 residues. CDR3 loop: CAWSVDGRDSPLHF. DNA of the CDR3: TGTGCCTGGAGTGTAGACGGCCGGGACTCACCCCTCCACTTT.

The chain carries TRBV2 and TRBJ2-3; D is perhaps TRBD1 or TRBD2 (5 bases each). CDR1 is SNHLY, CDR2 FYNNEI, per germline. CDR3 size: 14 residues. V lost 7 bases, J lost 6 bases, and 17 bases lay in between. The CDR3 reads CASNIAGSVDTQYF. The CDR3 DNA follows: TGTGCCAGCAATATCGCAGGGAGTGTCGATACGCAGTATTTT.

The chain joins TRBV3-1 (or the pseudogene TRBV3-2) to TRBJ1-3, with a possible D match to TRBD1 (6 bases). The V end lost 4 bases, the J end lost 2 bases, and 9 bases lay between the germline ends. The CDR3 loop spans 14 amino acids. Germline CDR1 reads LGHDT; CDR2 reads YNNKEL (reference sequence). The CDR3 nucleotides read TGTGCCAGCAGCCGTACAGGGACTGGAAACACCATATATTTT. Protein product: CASSRTGTGNTIYF.

This chain links TRBV6-5 with TRBJ1-5; no firm D call. The germline V and J ends were trimmed by 6 bases and 0 bases, with 9 bases remaining between them. The CDR3 consists of 14 residues. CDR1 is MNHEY, CDR2 SVGAGI, per germline. CDR3 sequence reads: CASSRKYSNQPQHF. CDR3 coding DNA: TGTGCCAGCAGCCGGAAATATAGCAATCAGCCCCAGCATTTT.

The chain couples TRBV18 to TRBJ2-3; the D gene could be TRBD1 or TRBD2 (5 bases each). V gave up 0 bases and J gave up 5 bases, with 12 bases separating them. The CDR3 totals 15 residues. Germline CDR1 and CDR2: KGHSH and LQKENI. The CDR3 DNA reads as TGTGCCAGCTCACCACCATCGGCGAGGGGAGATACGCAGTATTTT. It translates to CASSPPSARGDTQYF.

V gene TRBV12-5 combines with J gene TRBJ2-3, with D unresolved. CDR3 length equals 14 residues. Germline V gene data show CDR1 as LGHNT and CDR2 as FRNRAP. Trimming took 7 bases from V and 2 from J, leaving 13 bases between them. The CDR3 DNA reads TGTGCTAGTGCCTTCCTTCGTTCCACAGATACGCAGTATTTT. It codes for CASAFLRSTDTQYF.

CDR3 nucleotides: TGTGCCAGCTCAACCGCCGCAAGGCTGAACACTGAAGCTTTCTTT. Protein: CASSTAARLNTEAFF. The chain employs TRBV18 and TRBJ1-1; no clear D. CDR1 is KGHSH and CDR2 is LQKENI in the germline V gene. The CDR3 runs to 15 residues. The ends were cut back, 5 bases at V and 0 bases at J, with 13 bases in the middle.